The rows below give T cell receptor beta chains drawn from one sample of a study of response to subunit inactivated influenza vaccine. TCRdb called the RT-PCR reads again in MiXCR, with one record for every CDR3 protein. The data contain fewer than 800,000 distinct CDR3 sequences, approximately 15% of them singletons. The specimen comprised PBMCs from blood, sampled roughly 12 days after vaccination. These receptors all come from a middle-aged man who received an inactivated influenza vaccine. The CDR3 runs from the conserved cysteine through the conserved F or W. D genes are given only for firm matches.

D gene	V gene	J gene	CDR3 protein
.	TRBV15	TRBJ2-3	CATSRGADTQYF
.	TRBV10-2	TRBJ2-5	CASSEVEETQYF
.	TRBV7-9	TRBJ2-7	CASSPGQHLYEQYF
TRBD1	TRBV7-2	TRBJ2-1	CASLTTGAQYNEQFF
TRBD1	TRBV29-1	TRBJ2-5	CSVRTGNWETQYF
TRBD2	TRBV5-1	TRBJ2-7	CASSLTGLAGGTPFF
.	TRBV7-9	TRBJ1-6	CASSPGAKFPLHF
TRBD1	TRBV4-1	TRBJ2-1	CASSLTPQGAGGNEQFF
.	TRBV12-3/TRBV12-4	TRBJ2-5	CASSPTRRETQYF
TRBD1	TRBV3-1	TRBJ2-1	CASSQPGTGAFF
TRBD1	TRBV5-4	TRBJ2-1	CASSRQGALNEQFF
.	TRBV28	TRBJ2-1	CASSRTLGRGLLGEQFF
.	TRBV11-3	TRBJ2-2	CASSPFTETGELFF